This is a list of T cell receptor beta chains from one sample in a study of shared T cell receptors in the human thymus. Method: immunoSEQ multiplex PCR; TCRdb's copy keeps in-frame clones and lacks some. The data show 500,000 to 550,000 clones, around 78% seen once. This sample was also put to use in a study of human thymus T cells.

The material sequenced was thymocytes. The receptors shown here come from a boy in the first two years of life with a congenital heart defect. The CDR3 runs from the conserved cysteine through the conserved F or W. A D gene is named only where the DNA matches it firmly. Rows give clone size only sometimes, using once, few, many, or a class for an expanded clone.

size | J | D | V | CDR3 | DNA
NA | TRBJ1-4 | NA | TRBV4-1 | CASSQPGGNEKLFF | TGCGCCAGCAGCCAGCCGGGGGGTAATGAAAAACTGTTTTTT
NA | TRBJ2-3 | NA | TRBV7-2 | CASSYAGSSTDTQYF | TGTGCCAGCAGCTACGCGGGGTCTAGCACAGATACGCAGTATTTT
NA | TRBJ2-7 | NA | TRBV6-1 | CATVGVDFAEQYF | TGTGCCACCGTCGGGGTTGATTTTGCGGAGCAGTACTTC
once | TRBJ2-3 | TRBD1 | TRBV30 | CAWIPGRDSIPTGTDTQYF | TGTGCCTGGATCCCCGGTCGGGACAGTATACCGACTGGCACAGATACGCAGTATTTT
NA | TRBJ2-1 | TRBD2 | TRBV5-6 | CASIRRGGRINEQFF | TGTGCCAGCATCCGACGGGGCGGGAGAATCAATGAGCAGTTCTTC
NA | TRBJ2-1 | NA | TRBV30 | CAWSVGWANEQFF | TGTGCCTGGAGTGTAGGTTGGGCCAATGAGCAGTTCTTC
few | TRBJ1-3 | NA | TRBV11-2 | CASSLKRGGAGSGNTIYF | TGTGCCAGCAGCTTAAAAAGAGGGGGGGCCGGCTCTGGAAACACCATATATTTT
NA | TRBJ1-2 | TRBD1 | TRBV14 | CASSQAPEKDRGREDYGYTF | TGTGCCAGCAGCCAGGCCCCCGAAAAGGACAGGGGGCGAGAGGACTATGGCTACACCTTC
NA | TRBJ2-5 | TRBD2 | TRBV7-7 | CASSLADTSGQETQYF | TGTGCTAGCAGCTTAGCGGATACTAGCGGCCAAGAGACCCAGTACTTC
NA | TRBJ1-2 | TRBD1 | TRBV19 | CASSIESTGTLRGYTF | TGTGCCAGTAGTATAGAGTCGACAGGGACCCTTAGGGGCTACACCTTC
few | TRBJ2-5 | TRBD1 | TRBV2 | CASSEEDRGTQETQYF | TGTGCCAGCAGTGAAGAGGACAGGGGAACCCAAGAGACCCAGTACTTC
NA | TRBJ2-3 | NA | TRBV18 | CASSPLSAGVSVASTDTQYF | TGTGCCAGCTCACCCCTCTCGGCAGGGGTATCGGTAGCAAGCACAGATACGCAGTATTTT
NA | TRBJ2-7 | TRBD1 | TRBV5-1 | CASSLLGQGALNEQYF | TGCGCCAGCAGCTTGCTGGGACAGGGGGCCCTTAATGAGCAGTACTTC
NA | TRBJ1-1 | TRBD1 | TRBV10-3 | CAISEITGERTEAFF | TGTGCCATCAGTGAGATCACAGGGGAGAGGACTGAAGCTTTCTTT
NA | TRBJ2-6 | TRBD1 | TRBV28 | CASSSNTKTGGVSGANVLTF | TGTGCCAGCAGTTCCAATACTAAGACAGGGGGAGTATCTGGGGCCAACGTCCTGACTTTC
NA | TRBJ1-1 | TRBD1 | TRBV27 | CASSPRGHGMNTEAFF | TGTGCCAGCAGTCCAAGGGGGCACGGGATGAACACTGAAGCTTTCTTT
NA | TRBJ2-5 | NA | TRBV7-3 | CASSLGSSQWETQYF | TGTGCCAGCAGCTTAGGTAGCAGCCAGTGGGAGACCCAGTACTTC
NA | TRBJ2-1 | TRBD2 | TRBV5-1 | CASSLGTSGKTYNEQFF | TGCGCCAGCAGCCTCGGGACTAGCGGCAAAACCTACAATGAGCAGTTCTTC
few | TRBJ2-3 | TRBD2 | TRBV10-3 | CAIGGSITDTQYF | TGTGCCATCGGCGGGAGCATCACAGATACGCAGTATTTT
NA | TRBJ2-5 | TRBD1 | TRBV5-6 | CASSAVRDRAWETQYF | TGTGCCAGCAGCGCGGTCCGGGACAGGGCCTGGGAGACCCAGTACTTC
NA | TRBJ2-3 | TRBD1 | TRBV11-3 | CASSRTGEDTQYF | TGTGCCAGCAGCCGAACAGGGGAAGATACGCAGTATTTT
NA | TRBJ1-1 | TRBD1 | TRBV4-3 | CASSRKSRDRGMNTEAFF | TGCGCCAGCAGCCGGAAGAGCCGGGACAGGGGAATGAACACTGAAGCTTTCTTT
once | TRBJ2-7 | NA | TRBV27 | CASAAPAYSYEQYF | TGTGCCAGCGCGGCGCCCGCTTACTCCTACGAGCAGTACTTC
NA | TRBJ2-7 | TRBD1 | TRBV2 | CASSGGRGQTPSSYEQYF | TGTGCCAGCAGTGGTGGCAGGGGGCAAACCCCGAGCTCCTACGAGCAGTACTTC
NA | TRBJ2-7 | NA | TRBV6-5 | CASSYPQGHEQYF | TGTGCCAGCAGTTACCCGCAGGGCCACGAGCAGTACTTC
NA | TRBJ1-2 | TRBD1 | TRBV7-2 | CASSPTRDSSKGYTF | TGTGCCAGCAGCCCAACCCGGGACAGCTCAAAGGGCTACACCTTC
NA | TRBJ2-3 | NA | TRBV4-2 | CASSPRQGAGTQYF | TGTGCCAGCAGCCCCCGACAGGGAGCGGGTACGCAGTATTTT
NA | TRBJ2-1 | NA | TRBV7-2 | CASSGLDLVSYNEQFF | TGTGCCAGCAGCGGCCTAGATCTCGTCTCCTACAATGAGCAGTTCTTC
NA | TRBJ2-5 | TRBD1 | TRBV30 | CAWSVHVSGQDLQETQYF | TGTGCCTGGAGTGTGCATGTTTCGGGACAGGACCTGCAAGAGACCCAGTACTTC
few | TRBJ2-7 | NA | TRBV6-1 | CASSEMAAEQYF | TGTGCCAGCAGTGAGATGGCTGCCGAGCAGTACTTC
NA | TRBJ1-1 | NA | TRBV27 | CASSSTGNTEAFF | TGTGCCAGCAGTTCAACGGGGAACACTGAAGCTTTCTTT
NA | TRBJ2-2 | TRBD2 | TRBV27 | CASSLFETSGTFANTGELFF | TGTGCCAGCAGTTTATTTGAGACTAGCGGGACGTTCGCGAACACCGGGGAGCTGTTTTTT
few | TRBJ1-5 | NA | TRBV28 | CASRPRGSNQPQHF | TGTGCCAGCAGGCCTAGAGGGAGCAATCAGCCCCAGCATTTT
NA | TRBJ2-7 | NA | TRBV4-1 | CASSQDPSVSYEQYF | TGCGCCAGCAGCCAAGATCCCAGCGTTTCCTACGAGCAGTACTTC
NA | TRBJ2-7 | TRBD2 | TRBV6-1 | CASRERGGTYEQYF | TGTGCCAGCCGAGAGCGGGGGGGGACCTACGAGCAGTACTTC
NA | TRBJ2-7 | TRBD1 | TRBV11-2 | CASSATDRERCYEQYF | TGTGCCAGCAGCGCTACCGACAGGGAACGATGCTACGAGCAGTACTTC
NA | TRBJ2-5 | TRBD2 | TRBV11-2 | CASSSTRTSGRSQETQYF | TGTGCCAGCAGCTCTACCCGGACTAGCGGGAGGTCCCAAGAGACCCAGTACTTC
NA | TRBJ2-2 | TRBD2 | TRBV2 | CASGGREGRVTGELFF | TGTGCCAGCGGGGGGCGGGAGGGCCGGGTCACCGGGGAGCTGTTTTTT
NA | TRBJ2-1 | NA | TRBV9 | CASSPLDSANVNEQFF | TGTGCCAGCAGCCCCCTGGACAGTGCAAATGTAAATGAGCAGTTCTTC